This TCR beta chain was captured in a study of Graves' ophthalmopathy and Graves' hyperthyroidism. Notes on this clonotype: The antigen is undetermined.

As the template, RNA transcripts were used to amplify TCR beta CDR3 regions. An opening RT-PCR round employed HTBI primers and preceded a second-round multiplex PCR. MiXCR was run by TCRdb on the multiplex PCR reads, yielding one entry per CDR3 protein. The top ten clones hold approximately 6.9% of a sample with hundreds of thousands of distinct CDR3 sequences, 20% to 25% of them seen once. CDR1 and CDR2 (germline): MNHEY, SVGAGI. Germline trimming cut 2 bases from V and 0 bases from J; bases unmatched to any gene: 3. This CDR3 has 15 amino acids. The PBMCs used were ones drawn from approximately 10 ml of fresh peripheral blood. Study-wide results and limits: Thyroid clonotypes that were expanded above 0.001 frequency mostly also appeared in blood.

The rearrangement joins TRBV6-5 to TRBJ1-1, with 7 bases matching TRBD1. The sequenced material came from peripheral blood. This receptor was identified in a woman aged 18-30 years with stable Graves' hyperthyroidism. Some clones in this sample may be carry-over from other donors' samples. The CDR3 DNA reads TGTGCCAGCAGTTACAGGGGGACAGTGAACACTGAAGCTTTCTTT. Translating gives CASSYRGTVNTEAFF.